This T cell receptor beta chain stems from a study of blood T cell repertoires in COVID-19. TCRdb's table, derived via immunoSEQ multiplex PCR, lists solely in-frame clones and lacks some. The table has roughly 110,000 clones, less than 90% seen once. Input material: peripheral blood. The clonotype comes from a human donor in a cohort sampled during active COVID-19.

The chain's CDR3 is CASSYQTGAKKGYTF. CDR3 DNA sequence: TGTGCCAGCAGCTACCAGACAGGGGCCAAGAAGGGCTACACCTTC. The chain couples TRBV11-2 to TRBJ1-2; 8 bases are a match to TRBD1. CDR1 is SGHAT, CDR2 FQNNGV, per germline. The CDR3 loop spans 15 amino acids. J was trimmed by 8 bases and V by 4 bases; bases with no gene match: 12.